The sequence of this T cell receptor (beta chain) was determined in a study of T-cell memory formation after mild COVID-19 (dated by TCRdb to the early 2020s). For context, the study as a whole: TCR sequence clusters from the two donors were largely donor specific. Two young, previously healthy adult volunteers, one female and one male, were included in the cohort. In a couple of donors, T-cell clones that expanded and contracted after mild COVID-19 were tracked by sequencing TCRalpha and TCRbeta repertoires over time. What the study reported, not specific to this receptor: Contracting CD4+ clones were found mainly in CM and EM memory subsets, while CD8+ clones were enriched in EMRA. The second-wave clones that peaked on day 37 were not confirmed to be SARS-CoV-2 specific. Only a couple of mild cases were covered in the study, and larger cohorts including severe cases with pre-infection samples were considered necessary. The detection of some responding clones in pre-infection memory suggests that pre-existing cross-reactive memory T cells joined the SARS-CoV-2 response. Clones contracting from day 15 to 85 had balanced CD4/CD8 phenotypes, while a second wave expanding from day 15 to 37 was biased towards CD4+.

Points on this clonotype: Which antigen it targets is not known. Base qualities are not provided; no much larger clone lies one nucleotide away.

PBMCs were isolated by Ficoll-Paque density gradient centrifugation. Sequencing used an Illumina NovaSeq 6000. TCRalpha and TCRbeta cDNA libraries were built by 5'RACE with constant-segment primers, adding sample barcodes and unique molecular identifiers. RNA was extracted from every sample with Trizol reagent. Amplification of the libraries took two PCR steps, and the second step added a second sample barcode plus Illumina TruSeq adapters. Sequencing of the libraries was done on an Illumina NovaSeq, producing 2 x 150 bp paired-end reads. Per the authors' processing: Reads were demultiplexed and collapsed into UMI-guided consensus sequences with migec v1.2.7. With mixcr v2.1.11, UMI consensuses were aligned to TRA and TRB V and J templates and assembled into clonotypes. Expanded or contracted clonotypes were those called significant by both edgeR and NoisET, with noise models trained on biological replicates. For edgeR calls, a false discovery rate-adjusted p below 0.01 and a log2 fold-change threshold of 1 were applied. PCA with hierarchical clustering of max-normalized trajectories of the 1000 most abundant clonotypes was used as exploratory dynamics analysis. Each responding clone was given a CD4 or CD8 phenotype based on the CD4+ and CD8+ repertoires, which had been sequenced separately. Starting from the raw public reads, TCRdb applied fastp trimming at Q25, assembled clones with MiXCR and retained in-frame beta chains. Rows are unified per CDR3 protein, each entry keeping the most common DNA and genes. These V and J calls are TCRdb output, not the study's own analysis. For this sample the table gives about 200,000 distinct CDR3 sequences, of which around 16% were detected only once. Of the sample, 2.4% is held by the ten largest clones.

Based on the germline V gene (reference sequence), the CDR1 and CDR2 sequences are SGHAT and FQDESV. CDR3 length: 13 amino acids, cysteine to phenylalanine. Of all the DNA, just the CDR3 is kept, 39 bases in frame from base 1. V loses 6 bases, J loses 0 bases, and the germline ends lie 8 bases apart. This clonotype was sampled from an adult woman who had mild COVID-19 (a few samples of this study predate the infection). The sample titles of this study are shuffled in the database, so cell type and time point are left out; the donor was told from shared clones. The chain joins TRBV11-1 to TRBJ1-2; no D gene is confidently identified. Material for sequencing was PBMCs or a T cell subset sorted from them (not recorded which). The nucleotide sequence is TGTGCCAGCAGTAAAATCACTAACTATGGCTACACCTTC. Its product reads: CASSKITNYGYTF.